This TCR beta chain was profiled in a study of human T cells and chemical hapten exposure. Background on the study: TCR yields per sample varied mostly from small pooled library volume differences. Study results and caveats: Expanded TCRs clustered into significantly more large CDR3 similarity groups than controls, the analysis revealed.

Indicated time point: patch test 1, 2 weeks after DPC sensitization. Regarding treatment: therapeutic diphenylcyclopropenone sensitization with weekly scalp DPC. Blood sampling occurred before each patch-test application. The CDR3 totals 14 residues. Trimming took 6 bases from V and 5 from J; bases not matched to a gene: 8. CDR1 is ENHRY, CDR2 SYGVKD, per germline. With regard to this clonotype: Its antigen is as yet unknown.

Unique molecular identifiers were attached to individual cDNA molecules within the library. TCRdb ran MiXCR on the RACE reads and lists one entry per CDR3 protein. The data show some 180,000 distinct CDR3 sequences, around 22% seen once. This clonotype was obtained from a woman aged 50 to 60 with alopecia areata. Some clones in this sample may be carry-over from other donors' samples. The source was whole blood, collected in connection with sensitization to the hapten diphenylcyclopropenone (DPC). This chain connects TRBV10-3 to TRBJ1-1; TRBD1 matches at 8 bases. CDR3: CAIREDRAGTEAFF. As DNA, the CDR3 is TGTGCCATCAGAGAGGACAGGGCGGGGACTGAAGCTTTCTTT.